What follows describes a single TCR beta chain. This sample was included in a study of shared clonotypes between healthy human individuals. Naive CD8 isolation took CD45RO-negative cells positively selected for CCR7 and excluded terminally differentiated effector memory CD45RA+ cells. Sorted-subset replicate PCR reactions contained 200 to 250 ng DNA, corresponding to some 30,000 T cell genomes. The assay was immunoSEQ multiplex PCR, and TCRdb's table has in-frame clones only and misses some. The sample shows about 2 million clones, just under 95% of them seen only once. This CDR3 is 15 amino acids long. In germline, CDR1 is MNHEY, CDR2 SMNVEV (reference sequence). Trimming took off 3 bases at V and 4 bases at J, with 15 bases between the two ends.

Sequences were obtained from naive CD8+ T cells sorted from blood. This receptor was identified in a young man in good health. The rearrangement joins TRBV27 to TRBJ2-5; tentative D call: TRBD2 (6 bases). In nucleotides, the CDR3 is TGTGCCAGCAGTTTTCTGGGAGGTCAAGGAGAGACCCAGTACTTC. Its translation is CASSFLGGQGETQYF.